The 17 T cell receptor beta chains listed next were all sequenced from one sample in a study of human T cells and chemical hapten exposure. Time point of the sample: patch test 3, about 24 weeks after DPC sensitization. Specified treatment: therapeutic diphenylcyclopropenone sensitization with weekly scalp DPC. TCRdb reprocessed the RACE reads with MiXCR, giving one entry per CDR3 protein. Of about 82,000 distinct CDR3 sequences detected, about an eighth appear once; the ten largest clones hold about 5.7%. Sequenced material: whole blood, taken in connection with sensitization to the hapten diphenylcyclopropenone (DPC). Receptor source: a woman between 50 and 59 years old with alopecia areata. Some clones in this sample may be carry-over from other donors' samples.

The sample holds many counts of this clonotype. This chain links TRBV13 with TRBJ1-2; the D gene is possibly TRBD1 (5 bases). Deletions cut 4 bases from V and 4 bases from J, with 13 bases between. Germline V gives CDR1 PRHDT, CDR2 FYEKMQ (reference sequence). The CDR3 loop spans 14 amino acids. The CDR3 nucleotides are TGTGCCAGCAGCTCGCTGGGGGGTATCTATGGCTACACCTTC. Translation gives CASSSLGGIYGYTF.

This clonotype was counted between two and nine times. The chain has TRBV18 and TRBJ2-7, with TRBD1 matching 8 bases. J was trimmed by 4 bases and V by 2 bases; bases with no gene match: 7. Germline V CDR1 and CDR2: KGHSH, LQKENI. CDR3 length: 15 residues. For the CDR3, the DNA is TGTGCCAGCTCACCAGAGGGGACAGGACTTTACGAGCAGTACTTC. Translation: CASSPEGTGLYEQYF.

This clonotype has only a few counts. At one boundary the junction diverges from the germline segment, which might be a read error. This chain uses TRBV7-6 with TRBJ2-7; tentative D call: TRBD1 (5 bases). There are 17 residues in the CDR3. Per the germline V gene, CDR1 is SGHVS and CDR2 is FNYEAQ. CDR3 bases: TGTGCCAGCAGCATAGCCTCAGGGCCGAGGAGCTCCTACGAGCAGTACTTC. Amino acid sequence: CASSIASGPRSSYEQYF.

In its sample, this clonotype was seen a few times. The chain uses TRBV5-4 and TRBJ2-5; D may correspond to TRBD1 or TRBD2 (5 bases each). V dropped 4 bases and J dropped 6 bases, with 13 bases sitting between them. The length of the CDR3 is 13 residues. Germline CDR1 is SGHNT and CDR2 is YYREEE (reference sequence). The CDR3 DNA reads as TGTGCCAGCAGCACTCGGGACCTACAGACCCAGTACTTC. It specifies CASSTRDLQTQYF.

This clonotype appeared many times. The CDR3 bases are TGTGCCAGCAGTTTGGCTAGTCCTTACAATGAGCAGTTCTTC. Translation gives CASSLASPYNEQFF. This sequence joins TRBV6-6 and TRBJ2-1; D unresolved. Germline assignment: CDR1 MNHNY and CDR2 SVGAGI (reference sequence). The CDR3 has 14 amino acids. V was trimmed by 4 bases and J by 4 bases, leaving 11 bases between them.

This clonotype has at least ten counts. J is TRBJ2-1 and V is TRBV5-1; 8 bases line up with TRBD2. The germline V gene has CDR1 SGHRS and CDR2 YFSETQ. The CDR3 extends over 18 amino acids. The ends lost 2 bases at V and 1 base at J; junction bases unmatched: 11. Here the CDR3 reads CASSFAPSGRGSYNEQFF. CDR3 bases: TGCGCCAGCAGCTTCGCCCCCAGCGGGAGAGGGTCCTACAATGAGCAGTTCTTC.

Here the CDR3 reads CASSLELAGGEFF. In nucleotides, the CDR3 is TGTGCCAGCAGCTTGGAGCTAGCGGGAGGGGAGTTCTTC. The chain employs TRBV5-4 and TRBJ2-1; 12 nucleotides align to TRBD2. CDR3 length: 13 residues. Trimming cost V 0 bases and J 14 bases; bases outside gene matches: 3. Germline assignment: CDR1 SGHNT and CDR2 YYREEE (reference sequence).

This clonotype was counted at least ten times. This chain uses TRBV11-1 with TRBJ2-1; tentatively, D is TRBD2 (5 bases). Germline lookup yields CDR1 SGHAT and CDR2 FQDESV (reference sequence). With 8 bases removed from V and 7 bases from J, the gap between germline ends came to 15 bases. The CDR3 extends over 13 amino acids. The DNA of the CDR3 is TGTGCCAGCGGGAGTCACACGGGAAATGAGCAGTTCTTC. Protein: CASGSHTGNEQFF.

This clonotype occurred many times. The J gene is TRBJ2-1, the V gene TRBV30; TRBD2 aligns across 12 bases. Looked up from germline, CDR1 is GTSNPN and CDR2 is SVGIG (reference sequence). The CDR3 length is 14 residues. V shed 5 bases and J 5 bases; nucleotides not matched to a gene: 4. The CDR3 here is CAWGLAGFDNEQFF. CDR3 bases: TGTGCCTGGGGACTAGCGGGATTTGACAATGAGCAGTTCTTC. Full variable domain (missing parts from reference TRBV30 and TRBJ2-1): SQTIHQWPATLVQPVGSPLSLECTVEGTSNPNLYWYRQAAGRGLQLLFYSVGIGQISSEVPQNLSASRPQDRQFILSSKKLLLSDSGFYLCAWGLAGFDNEQFFGPGTRLTVL.

In this sample, this clonotype turned up many times. The chain recombines TRBV7-8 with TRBJ1-1; D unresolved. The germline V gene encodes CDR1 SGHVS and CDR2 FQNEAQ. V lost 3 bases and J lost 4, with 9 bases in between. The CDR3 length is 13 residues. The CDR3 spells CASSFRTGTEAFF. In DNA form, the CDR3 reads TGTGCCAGCAGCTTTAGGACGGGCACTGAAGCTTTCTTT.

This clonotype was seen only a few times. The J gene is TRBJ2-1, the V gene TRBV7-2; maybe TRBD2 (5 bases). Trimming stripped 5 bases from V and 0 bases from J, with 26 bases between. Germline CDR1 reads SGHTA; CDR2 reads FQGNSA. The CDR3 spans 20 residues. CDR3 region: CASSPPRLGVSLSSYNEQFF. CDR3 sequence (DNA): TGTGCCAGCAGCCCGCCCCGCCTCGGGGTCAGTTTAAGCTCCTACAATGAGCAGTTCTTC.

CDR3 sequence: CSAPDRTTEAFF. The CDR3 nucleotides are TGCAGTGCTCCCGACAGGACCACTGAAGCTTTCTTT. V is TRBV20-1 and J is TRBJ1-1; perhaps TRBD1 as D (6 bases). The CDR3 sequence is 12 residues long. Germline CDR1 DFQATT, CDR2 SNEGSKA (reference sequence). Trimming pared 5 bases from V and 4 bases from J, leaving 11 bases between.

This clonotype has just a few counts. The chain carries TRBV11-1 and TRBJ1-2, with 7 positions matching TRBD1. Germline V CDR1 and CDR2: SGHAT, FQDESV (reference sequence). The CDR3 spans 14 residues. V was pared by 5 bases and J by 1 base, with 4 bases of the junction left unmatched. This CDR3 reads CASSVDRFNYGYTF. CDR3 DNA sequence: TGTGCCAGCAGCGTGGACAGGTTTAACTATGGCTACACCTTC.

This clonotype appeared many times. The CDR3 DNA reads TGTGCCAGCAGCTCGCACAGGGTTGATGGAGATACGCAGTATTTT. Amino acid sequence: CASSSHRVDGDTQYF. V gene TRBV9 combines with J gene TRBJ2-3; TRBD1 is a possible D gene (6 bases). Germline V gene sequence: CDR1 SGDLS, CDR2 YYNGEE. Deletions cut 4 bases from V and 5 bases from J, with 17 bases between. CDR3 length: 15 residues.

This clonotype has a count of ten or more. V and J are TRBV18 and TRBJ1-1, with D perhaps matching TRBD1 (6 bases). Germline CDR1 is KGHSH and CDR2 is LQKENI. The length of the CDR3 is 13 residues. Deletions cut 6 bases from V and 3 bases from J, with 11 bases between. DNA of the CDR3: TGTGCCAGCTCCGAGGGGGGAGACACTGAAGCTTTCTTT. Its protein is CASSEGGDTEAFF.

This clonotype has a count of ten or more. V is TRBV6-4 and J is TRBJ2-1, with TRBD2 matching over 9 bases. The germline V gene has CDR1 MRHNA and CDR2 SNTAGT. This CDR3 has 17 amino acids. Trimming took 4 bases from V and 5 from J; bases not matched to a gene: 12. For the CDR3, the DNA is TGTGCCAGCAGTGTTGGCGGGAGGGCCCGTTTAGACAATGAGCAGTTCTTC. Encoded protein: CASSVGGRARLDNEQFF.

This chain joins TRBV4-2 and TRBJ2-7; 10 positions agree with TRBD1. Germline lookup yields CDR1 LGHNA and CDR2 YNFKEQ. The CDR3 is made up of 17 amino acids. V gave up 3 bases and J gave up 2 bases; unmatched junction bases: 10. CDR3 nucleotide sequence: TGTGCCAGCAGCCAGTATTGGGAAGGACAGGGGGCCTACGAGCAGTACTTC. Encoded protein: CASSQYWEGQGAYEQYF.